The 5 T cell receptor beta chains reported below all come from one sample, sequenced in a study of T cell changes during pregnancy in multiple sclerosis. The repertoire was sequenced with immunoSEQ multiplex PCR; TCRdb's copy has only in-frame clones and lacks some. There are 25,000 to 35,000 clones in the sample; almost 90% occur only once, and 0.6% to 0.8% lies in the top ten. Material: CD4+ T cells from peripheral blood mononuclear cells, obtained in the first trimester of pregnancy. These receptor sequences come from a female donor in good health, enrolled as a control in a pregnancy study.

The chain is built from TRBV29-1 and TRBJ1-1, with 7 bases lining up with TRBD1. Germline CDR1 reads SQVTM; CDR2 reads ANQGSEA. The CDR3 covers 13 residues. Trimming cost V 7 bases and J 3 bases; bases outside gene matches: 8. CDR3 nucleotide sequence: TGCAGCGGCACCGGGACAGTCTACACTGAAGCTTTCTTT. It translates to CSGTGTVYTEAFF.

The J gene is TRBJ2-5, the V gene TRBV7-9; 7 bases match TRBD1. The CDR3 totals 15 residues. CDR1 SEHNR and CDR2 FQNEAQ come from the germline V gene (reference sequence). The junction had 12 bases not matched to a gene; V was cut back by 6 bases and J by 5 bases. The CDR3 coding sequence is TGTGCCAGCAGGTTGAGGGGGACAGTCGGGGAGACCCAGTACTTC. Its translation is CASRLRGTVGETQYF.

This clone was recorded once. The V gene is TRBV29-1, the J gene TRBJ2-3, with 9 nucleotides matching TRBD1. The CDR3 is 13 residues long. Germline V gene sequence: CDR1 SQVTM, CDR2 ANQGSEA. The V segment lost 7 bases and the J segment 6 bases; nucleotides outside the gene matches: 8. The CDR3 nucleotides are TGCAGCGCGAGGACAGGGGCCAGGGATACGCAGTATTTT. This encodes CSARTGARDTQYF.

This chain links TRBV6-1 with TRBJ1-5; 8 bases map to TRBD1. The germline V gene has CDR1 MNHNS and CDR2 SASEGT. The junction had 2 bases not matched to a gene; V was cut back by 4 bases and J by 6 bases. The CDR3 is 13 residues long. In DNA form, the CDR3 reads TGTGCCAGCAGTGGCGACAGGGGTCAGCCCCAGCATTTT. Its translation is CASSGDRGQPQHF.

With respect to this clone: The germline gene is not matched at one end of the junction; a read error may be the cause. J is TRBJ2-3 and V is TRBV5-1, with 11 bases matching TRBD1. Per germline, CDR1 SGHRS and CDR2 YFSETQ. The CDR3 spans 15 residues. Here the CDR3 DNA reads TGCGCCAGCGCACCGGGACAGGGGGACACAAATACGCAGTATTTT. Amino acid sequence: CASAPGQGDTNTQYF.